This T cell receptor (beta chain) was retrieved from a study of blood T cells in healthy people across ages. This clonotype showed up just a few times. Trimming cost V 5 bases and J 9 bases, with 16 bases left between them. The germline CDR1 and CDR2 sequences are MNHEY and SVGEGT. The CDR3 extends over 13 amino acids. PCR was performed a second time for about 7 to 11 cycles using a sample-barcoded 5' primer and a J-beta primer mix. A single record per CDR3 protein comes from TCRdb applying MiXCR to the 5' RACE reads. Among 800,000 or so distinct CDR3 sequences listed, just under 25% were seen once. The data were also submitted as part of a second study, on T cells of mothers and their children. That publication notes: Slightly higher but non-significant overlap marked related mother-child pairs versus unrelated pairs.

The chain uses TRBV6-2 or TRBV6-3 and TRBJ1-1; D not certain. This TCR was recovered from a boy aged 10-17 years in good health. The sample was blood. In DNA, the CDR3 is TGTGCCAGCAGTAAAAAACCAAAACGACAAGCTTTCTTT. Amino acid sequence: CASSKKPKRQAFF.